These 14 T cell receptor beta chains originate from one sample sequenced in a study of CD8+CD57+ T cells in acquired aplastic anemia. Flow cytometry had shown expanded CD8+CD57+ cells in the patients chosen for sequencing. Genomic DNA, serving as template, underwent TCR beta VDJ and CDR3 profiling. TCRdb ran MiXCR on the reads and lists one entry per CDR3 protein. The data contain some 150,000 distinct CDR3 sequences, 40% to 50% of them singletons. Input material: sorted CD4+, CD8+, or CD8+CD57+ T cells (not recorded which) from PBMCs. The receptors stem from a human donor with aplastic anemia.

The genes are TRBV29-1 and TRBJ2-2, with 7 bases matching TRBD1. In germline, CDR1 is SQVTM, CDR2 ANQGSEA. The CDR3 consists of 17 residues. V lost 1 base and J lost 0; bases outside the gene matches: 8. In DNA, the CDR3 is TGCAGCGTTGAAGGTTCGAGGGGGCCCGCGAACACCGGGGAGCTGTTTTTT. Protein: CSVEGSRGPANTGELFF.

This clonotype was counted only a few times. At one boundary the junction diverges from the germline segment, which might be a read error. The V and J genes are TRBV24-1 and TRBJ2-5; TRBD2 agrees at 8 bases. Germline lookup yields CDR1 KGHDR and CDR2 SFDVKD. The CDR3 runs to 12 residues. CDR3 DNA: TGTGCCATCAGTGAGCGGGGGGAGACCCAGTACTTC. Amino acid sequence: CAISERGETQYF.

The V call is TRBV9, the J call TRBJ2-6, with 7 bases lining up with TRBD1. The germline CDR1 and CDR2 sequences are SGDLS and YYNGEE. V dropped 6 bases and J dropped 0; count of bases not matched to a gene: 0. The CDR3 has 14 amino acids. The CDR3 loop reads CASKGASGANVLTF. CDR3 in DNA: TGTGCCAGCAAGGGGGCCTCTGGGGCCAACGTCCTGACTTTC.

The rearrangement links TRBV11-1 to TRBJ2-3; TRBD2 matches at 12 bases. The CDR3 runs 16 residues. The germline V gene encodes CDR1 SGHAT and CDR2 FQDESV (reference sequence). The V and J ends lost 4 bases and 2 bases, in that order; junction bases with no gene match: 4. CDR3 nucleotides: TGTGCCAGCAGCTCGGCTAGCGGGGGGGCCACAGATACGCAGTATTTT. Its protein is CASSSASGGATDTQYF.

V is TRBV9 and J is TRBJ2-1; 11 bases are a match to TRBD2. This CDR3 comprises 15 residues. Germline V gene sequence: CDR1 SGDLS, CDR2 YYNGEE. Trimming at V came to 3 bases and at J to 5 bases, leaving 4 bases not matched to a gene. The CDR3 sequence: CASSDGTSGHNEQFF. Written as DNA, the CDR3 is TGTGCCAGCAGCGACGGGACTAGCGGACACAATGAGCAGTTCTTC. Together with reference TRBV9 and TRBJ2-1, the CDR3 gives the full variable domain: DSGVTQTPKHLITATGQRVTLRCSPRSGDLSVYWYQQSLDQGLQFLIQYYNGEERAKGNILERFSAQQFPDLHSELNLSSLELGDSALYFCASSDGTSGHNEQFFGPGTRLTVL.

The chain links TRBV24-1 to TRBJ2-2, with D hard to call. The V gene's germline CDR1 is KGHDR and CDR2 SFDVKD. This CDR3 is built from 15 residues. Trimming left V 3 bases short and J 0 bases short, with 7 bases between. CDR3 nucleotides: TGTGCCACCAGTGATCCGGGTCCGAACACCGGGGAGCTGTTTTTT. Translated: CATSDPGPNTGELFF.

This clonotype was recorded many times. This sequence joins TRBV7-2 and TRBJ2-5; the D is unclear. The V gene's germline CDR1 is SGHTA and CDR2 FQGNSA. V lost 1 base and J lost 7, with 16 bases in between. CDR3 length: 15 amino acids. The CDR3 spells CASSLEGRRVVTQYF. The CDR3 nucleotides read TGTGCCAGCAGCTTAGAAGGGCGCCGGGTAGTGACCCAGTACTTC.

The chain joins TRBV29-1 to TRBJ2-3; TRBD1 might be the D (5 bases). Trimming cost V 3 bases and J 5 bases, with 12 bases left between them. The V gene's germline CDR1 is SQVTM and CDR2 ANQGSEA. This CDR3 has 13 residues. In DNA form, the CDR3 reads TGCAGCGTTGAGGCTAGGACAATAGATACGCAGTATTTT. It specifies CSVEARTIDTQYF.

This clonotype has just one count. The chain combines TRBV7-9 with TRBJ2-1, with D uncertain. The germline V gene encodes CDR1 SEHNR and CDR2 FQNEAQ (reference sequence). The V gene lost 5 bases and the J gene lost 5 bases, with 1 base spanning the gap. The CDR3 consists of 10 residues. The CDR3 DNA is TGTGCCAGCAGCCACAATGAGCAGTTCTTC. It codes for CASSHNEQFF.

In this sample, this clonotype turned up a few times. V is TRBV7-6 and J is TRBJ2-7, with a possible D match to TRBD2 (5 bases). V lost 0 bases, J lost 2 bases, and 11 bases lay in between. This CDR3 has 15 residues. The germline V gene has CDR1 SGHVS and CDR2 FNYEAQ. The CDR3 protein is CASSLATDGAYEQYF. CDR3 nucleotide sequence: TGTGCCAGCAGCTTAGCTACGGACGGGGCCTACGAGCAGTACTTC.

This clonotype was seen repeatedly, ten times or more. This sequence joins TRBV7-3 and TRBJ2-7; 8 bases map to TRBD1. CDR1 is SGHTA and CDR2 is FQGTGA in the germline V gene. After removal of 3 bases from V and 2 bases from J, the junction contained 6 bases not matched to a gene. This CDR3 has 15 amino acids. The CDR3 loop reads CASSFGTGGTYEQYF. The CDR3 DNA sequence: TGTGCCAGCAGCTTCGGGACAGGAGGAACCTACGAGCAGTACTTC.

This chain's CDR3 is CASSLRGTQYF. In nucleotides, the CDR3 is TGTGCCAGCAGCTTGCGTGGGACCCAGTACTTC. This rearrangement joins TRBV7-8 to TRBJ2-5; D is unclear. Trimming pared 3 bases from V and 7 bases from J, leaving 6 bases between. The CDR3 runs to 11 residues. Germline assignment: CDR1 SGHVS and CDR2 FQNEAQ.

V gene TRBV24-1 combines with J gene TRBJ2-6, with D perhaps TRBD1 or TRBD2 (5 bases each). Germline V gives CDR1 KGHDR, CDR2 SFDVKD. The CDR3 sequence is 16 residues long. Trimming took 2 bases from V and 0 from J, leaving 7 bases between them. The CDR3 bases are TGTGCCACCAGTGATTCTGGGGGCTCTGGGGCCAACGTCCTGACTTTC. This encodes CATSDSGGSGANVLTF.

This clonotype was seen at least ten times. The chain carries TRBV7-8 and TRBJ1-2; no reliable D call. The CDR3 sequence is 14 residues long. From germline, CDR1 is SGHVS and CDR2 FQNEAQ. V was pared by 0 bases and J by 1 base, with 6 bases between. The CDR3 here is CASSLAGSNYGYTF. CDR3 coding DNA: TGTGCCAGCAGCTTAGCGGGCAGTAACTATGGCTACACCTTC.